What follows are 3 T cell receptor beta chains derived from one specimen sequenced in a study of control samples from healthy donors and cancer patients. TCRdb's table, derived via immunoSEQ multiplex PCR, lists solely in-frame clones and lacks some. The sample contains around 170,000 clones, about 92% of which appear only once. Sequencing was carried out using blood. All receptors come from a man aged 25-45 years in good health.

This chain joins TRBV27 and TRBJ1-1; D is unresolved. CDR1 is MNHEY and CDR2 is SMNVEV in the germline V gene (reference sequence). There are 14 residues in the CDR3. Trimming removed 3 bases from V and 4 bases from J, with 12 bases in between. CDR3 nucleotide sequence: TGTGCCAGCAGTTTGGAGGGTGCAGCCACTGAAGCTTTCTTT. This gives the protein CASSLEGAATEAFF.

The genes are TRBV7-9 and TRBJ2-1, with a weak D call TRBD2 (5 bases). In germline, CDR1 is SEHNR, CDR2 FQNEAQ (reference sequence). Trimming pared 8 bases from V and 6 bases from J, leaving 17 bases between. The CDR3 has 14 amino acids. CDR3 in amino acids: CASEGIRRFNEQFF. The CDR3 DNA sequence: TGTGCCAGCGAGGGAATTCGTCGATTCAATGAGCAGTTCTTC.

The chain couples TRBV27 to TRBJ2-1; possible D gene TRBD2, 5 bases. The germline V gene encodes CDR1 MNHEY and CDR2 SMNVEV (reference sequence). Deletions cut 6 bases from V and 6 bases from J, with 9 bases between. The CDR3 covers 12 residues. CDR3 sequence reads: CASSTRANEQFF. In DNA, the CDR3 is TGTGCCAGCAGCACTAGAGCCAATGAGCAGTTCTTC.